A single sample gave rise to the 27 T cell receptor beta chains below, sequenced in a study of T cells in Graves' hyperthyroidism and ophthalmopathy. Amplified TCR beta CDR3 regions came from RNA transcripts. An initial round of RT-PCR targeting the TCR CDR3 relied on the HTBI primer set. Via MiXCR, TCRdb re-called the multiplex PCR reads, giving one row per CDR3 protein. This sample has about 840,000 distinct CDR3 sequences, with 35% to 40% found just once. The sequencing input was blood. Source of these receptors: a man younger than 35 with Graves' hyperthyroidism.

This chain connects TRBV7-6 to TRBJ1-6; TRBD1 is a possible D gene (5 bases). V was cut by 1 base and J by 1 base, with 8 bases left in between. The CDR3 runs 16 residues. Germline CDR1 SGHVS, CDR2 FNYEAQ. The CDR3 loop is CASSLVEGSYNSPLHF. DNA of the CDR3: TGTGCCAGCAGCTTAGTGGAGGGGTCCTATAATTCACCCCTCCACTTT.

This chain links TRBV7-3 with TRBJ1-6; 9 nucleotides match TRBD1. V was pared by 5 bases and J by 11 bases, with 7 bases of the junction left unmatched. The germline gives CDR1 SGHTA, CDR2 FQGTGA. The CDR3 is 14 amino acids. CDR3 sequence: CASSPTGGTAPLHF. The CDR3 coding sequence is TGTGCCAGCAGCCCTACAGGGGGCACGGCACCCCTCCACTTT.

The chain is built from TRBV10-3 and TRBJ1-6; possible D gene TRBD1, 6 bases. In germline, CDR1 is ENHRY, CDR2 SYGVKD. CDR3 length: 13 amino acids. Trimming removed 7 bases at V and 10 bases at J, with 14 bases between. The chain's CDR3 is CAIMEAGESPLHF. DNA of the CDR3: TGTGCCATCATGGAGGCAGGGGAGTCACCCCTCCACTTT.

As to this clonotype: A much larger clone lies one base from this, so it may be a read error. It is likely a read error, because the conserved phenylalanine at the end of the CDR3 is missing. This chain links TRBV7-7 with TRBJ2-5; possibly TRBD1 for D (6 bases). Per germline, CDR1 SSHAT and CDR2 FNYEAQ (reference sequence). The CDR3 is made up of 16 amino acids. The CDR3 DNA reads TGTGCTAGCAGCTTAGGGGGTGCGAAATCTCAAGAGACCCAGTACCTC. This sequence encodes CASSLGGAKSQETQYL.

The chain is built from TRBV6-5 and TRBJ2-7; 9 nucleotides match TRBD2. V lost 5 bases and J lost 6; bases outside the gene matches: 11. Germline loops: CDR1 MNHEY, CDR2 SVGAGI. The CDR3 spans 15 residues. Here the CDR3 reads CASSTQTSGAGEQYF. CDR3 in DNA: TGTGCCAGCAGTACTCAGACTAGCGGCGCGGGCGAGCAGTACTTC.

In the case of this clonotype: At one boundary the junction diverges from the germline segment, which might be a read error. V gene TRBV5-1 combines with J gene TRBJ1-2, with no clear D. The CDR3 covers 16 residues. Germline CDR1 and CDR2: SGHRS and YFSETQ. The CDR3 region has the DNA TGCGCCAGCAGCCCCGGGAGGGTACTCACTAACTATGGCTGCACCTTC. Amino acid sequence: CASSPGRVLTNYGCTF.

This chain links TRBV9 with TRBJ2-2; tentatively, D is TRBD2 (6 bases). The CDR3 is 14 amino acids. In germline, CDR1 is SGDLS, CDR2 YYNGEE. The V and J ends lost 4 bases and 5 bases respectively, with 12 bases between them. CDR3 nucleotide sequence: TGTGCCAGCAGCCCAGATGGGGGGACCGGGGAGCTGTTTTTT. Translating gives CASSPDGGTGELFF. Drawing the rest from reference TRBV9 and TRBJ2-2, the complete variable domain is DSGVTQTPKHLITATGQRVTLRCSPRSGDLSVYWYQQSLDQGLQFLIQYYNGEERAKGNILERFSAQQFPDLHSELNLSSLELGDSALYFCASSPDGGTGELFFGEGSRLTVL.

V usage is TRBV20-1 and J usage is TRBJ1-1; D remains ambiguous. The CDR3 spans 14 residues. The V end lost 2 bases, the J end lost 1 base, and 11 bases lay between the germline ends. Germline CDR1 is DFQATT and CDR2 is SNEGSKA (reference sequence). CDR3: CSARIGNRNTEAFF. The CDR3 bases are TGCAGTGCTAGAATAGGGAATCGGAACACTGAAGCTTTCTTT.

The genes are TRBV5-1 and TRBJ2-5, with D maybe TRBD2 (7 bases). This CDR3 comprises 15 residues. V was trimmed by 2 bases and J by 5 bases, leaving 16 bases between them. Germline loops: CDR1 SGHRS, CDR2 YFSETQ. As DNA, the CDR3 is TGCGCCAGCAGCTTCCAAGGACTAGACAGGGAGACCCAGTACTTC. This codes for CASSFQGLDRETQYF.

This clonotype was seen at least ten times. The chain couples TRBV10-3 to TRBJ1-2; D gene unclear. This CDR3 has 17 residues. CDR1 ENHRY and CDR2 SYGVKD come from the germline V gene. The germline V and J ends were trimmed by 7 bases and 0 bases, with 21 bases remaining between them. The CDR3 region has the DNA TGTGCCATCACCCGTAGCGGGGATGGGAAATCTAACTATGGCTACACCTTC. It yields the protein CAITRSGDGKSNYGYTF.

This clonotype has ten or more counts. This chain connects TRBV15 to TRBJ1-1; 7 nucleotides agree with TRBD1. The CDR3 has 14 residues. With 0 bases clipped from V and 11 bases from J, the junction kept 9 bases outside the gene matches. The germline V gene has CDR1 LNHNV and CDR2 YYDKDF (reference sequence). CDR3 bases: TGTGCCACCAGCAGAGATCAGGGACAGCTCGGGGCTTTCTTT. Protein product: CATSRDQGQLGAFF.

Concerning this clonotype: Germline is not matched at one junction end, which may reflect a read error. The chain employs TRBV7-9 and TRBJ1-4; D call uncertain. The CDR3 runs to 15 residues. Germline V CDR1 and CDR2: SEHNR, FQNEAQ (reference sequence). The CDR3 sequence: CAGSLAGGDNEKLFF. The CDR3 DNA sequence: TGTGCCGGCAGCTTAGCGGGCGGAGATAATGAAAAACTGTTTTTT.

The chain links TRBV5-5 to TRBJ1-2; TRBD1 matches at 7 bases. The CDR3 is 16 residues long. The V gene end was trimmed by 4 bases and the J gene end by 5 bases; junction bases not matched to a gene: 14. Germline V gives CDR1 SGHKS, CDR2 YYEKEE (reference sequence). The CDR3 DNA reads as TGTGCCAGCAGCCCAAACGCCCCGGGACAGTCATATGGCTACACCTTC. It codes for CASSPNAPGQSYGYTF. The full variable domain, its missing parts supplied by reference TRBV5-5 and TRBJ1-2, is DAGVTQSPTHLIKTRGQQVTLRCSPISGHKSVSWYQQVLGQGPQFIFQYYEKEERGRGNFPDRFSARQFPNYSSELNVNALLLGDSALYLCASSPNAPGQSYGYTFGSGTRLTVV.

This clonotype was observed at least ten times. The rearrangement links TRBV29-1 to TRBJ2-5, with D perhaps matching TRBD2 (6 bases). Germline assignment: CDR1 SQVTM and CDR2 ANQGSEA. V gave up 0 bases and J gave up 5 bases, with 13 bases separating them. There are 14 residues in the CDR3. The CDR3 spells CSVEDRAGGETQYF. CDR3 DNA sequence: TGCAGCGTTGAAGATCGGGCTGGAGGGGAGACCCAGTACTTC.

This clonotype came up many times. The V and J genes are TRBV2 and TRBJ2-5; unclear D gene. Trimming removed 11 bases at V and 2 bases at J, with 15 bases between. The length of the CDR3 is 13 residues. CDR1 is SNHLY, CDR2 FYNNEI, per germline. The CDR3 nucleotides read TGTGCCGCCAGCAAAGACCTTCAAGAGACCCAGTACTTC. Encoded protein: CAASKDLQETQYF.

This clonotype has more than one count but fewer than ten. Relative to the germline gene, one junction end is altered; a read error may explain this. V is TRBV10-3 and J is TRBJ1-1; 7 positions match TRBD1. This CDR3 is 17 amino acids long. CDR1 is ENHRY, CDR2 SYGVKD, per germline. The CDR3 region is CASSYSGQALGNTEAFF. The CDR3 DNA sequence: TGTGCCAGCAGTTACTCCGGACAGGCCTTGGGGAACACTGAAGCTTTCTTT.

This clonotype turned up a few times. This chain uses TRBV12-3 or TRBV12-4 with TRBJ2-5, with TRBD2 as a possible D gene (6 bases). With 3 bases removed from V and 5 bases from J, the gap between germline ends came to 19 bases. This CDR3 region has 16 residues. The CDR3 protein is CASSFLKRTGRETQYF. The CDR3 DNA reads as TGTGCCAGCAGTTTTCTTAAACGGACTGGGAGGGAGACCCAGTACTTC.

The CDR3 sequence: CASSPTGAHANTGELFF. The CDR3 coding sequence is TGTGCCAGCAGCCCCACTGGGGCCCACGCGAACACCGGGGAGCTGTTTTTT. This chain links TRBV7-9 with TRBJ2-2; possibly TRBD1 for D (5 bases). Trimming removed 5 bases at V and 0 bases at J, with 16 bases between. The germline CDR1 and CDR2 sequences are SEHNR and FQNEAQ (reference sequence). CDR3 size: 17 residues.

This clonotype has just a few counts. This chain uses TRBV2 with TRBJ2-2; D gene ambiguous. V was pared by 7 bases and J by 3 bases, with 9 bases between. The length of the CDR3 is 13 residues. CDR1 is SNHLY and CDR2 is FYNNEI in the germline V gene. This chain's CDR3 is CASKGAYTGELFF. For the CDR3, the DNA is TGTGCCAGCAAAGGTGCCTACACCGGGGAGCTGTTTTTT.

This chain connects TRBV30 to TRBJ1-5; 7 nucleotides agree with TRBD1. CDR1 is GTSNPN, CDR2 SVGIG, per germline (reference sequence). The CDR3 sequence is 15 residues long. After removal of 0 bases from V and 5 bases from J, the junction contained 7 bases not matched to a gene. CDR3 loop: CAWSVLQGYDQPQHF. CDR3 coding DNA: TGTGCCTGGAGTGTCCTACAGGGGTACGATCAGCCCCAGCATTTT.

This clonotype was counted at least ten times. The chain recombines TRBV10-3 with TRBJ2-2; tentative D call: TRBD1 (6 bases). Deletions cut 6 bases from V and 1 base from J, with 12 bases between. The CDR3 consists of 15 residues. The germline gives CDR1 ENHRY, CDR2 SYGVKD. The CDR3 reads CAIRGQDLNTGELFF. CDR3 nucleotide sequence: TGTGCCATCAGGGGACAAGACCTGAACACCGGGGAGCTGTTTTTT.

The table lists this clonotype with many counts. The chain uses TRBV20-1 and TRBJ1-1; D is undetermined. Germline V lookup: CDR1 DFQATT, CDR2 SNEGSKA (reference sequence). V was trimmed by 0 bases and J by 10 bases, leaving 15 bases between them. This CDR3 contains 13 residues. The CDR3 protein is CSARDRRKEVAFF. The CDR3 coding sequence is TGCAGTGCTAGAGACCGCCGAAAGGAGGTAGCTTTCTTT.

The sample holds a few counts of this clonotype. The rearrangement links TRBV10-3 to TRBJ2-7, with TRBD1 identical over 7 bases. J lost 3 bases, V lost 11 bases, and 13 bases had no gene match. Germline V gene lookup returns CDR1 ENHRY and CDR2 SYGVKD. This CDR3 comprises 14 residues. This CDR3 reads CAGSLQGQGYEQYF. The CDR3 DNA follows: TGTGCCGGCAGTCTACAGGGGCAGGGCTACGAGCAGTACTTC.

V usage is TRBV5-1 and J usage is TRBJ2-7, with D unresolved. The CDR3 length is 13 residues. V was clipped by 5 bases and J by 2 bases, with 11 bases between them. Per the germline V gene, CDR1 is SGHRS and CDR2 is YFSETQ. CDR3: CASRHGSTYEQYF. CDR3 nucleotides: TGCGCCAGCAGACACGGGTCAACCTACGAGCAGTACTTC.

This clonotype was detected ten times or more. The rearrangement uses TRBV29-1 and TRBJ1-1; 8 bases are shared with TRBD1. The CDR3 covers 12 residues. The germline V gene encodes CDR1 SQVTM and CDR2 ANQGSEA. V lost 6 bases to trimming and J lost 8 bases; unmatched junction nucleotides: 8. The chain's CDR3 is CSVGQGYLEAFF. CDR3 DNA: TGCAGCGTCGGACAGGGATACTTGGAAGCTTTCTTT.

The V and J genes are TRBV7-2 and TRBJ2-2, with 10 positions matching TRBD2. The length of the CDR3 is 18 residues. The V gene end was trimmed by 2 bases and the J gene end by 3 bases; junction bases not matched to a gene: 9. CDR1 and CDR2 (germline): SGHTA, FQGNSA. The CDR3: CASSLLEREGIDTGELFF. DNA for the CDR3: TGTGCCAGCAGCTTACTCGAGCGGGAGGGGATTGACACCGGGGAGCTGTTTTTT.

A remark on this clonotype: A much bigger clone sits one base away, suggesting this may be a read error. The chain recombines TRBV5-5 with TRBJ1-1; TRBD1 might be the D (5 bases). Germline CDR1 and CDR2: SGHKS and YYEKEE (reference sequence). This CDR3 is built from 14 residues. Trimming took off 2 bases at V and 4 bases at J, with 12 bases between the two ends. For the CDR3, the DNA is TGTGCCAGCAGCTTAGCGCGGGGGACCACTGAAGCTTTCTTT. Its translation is CASSLARGTTEAFF.